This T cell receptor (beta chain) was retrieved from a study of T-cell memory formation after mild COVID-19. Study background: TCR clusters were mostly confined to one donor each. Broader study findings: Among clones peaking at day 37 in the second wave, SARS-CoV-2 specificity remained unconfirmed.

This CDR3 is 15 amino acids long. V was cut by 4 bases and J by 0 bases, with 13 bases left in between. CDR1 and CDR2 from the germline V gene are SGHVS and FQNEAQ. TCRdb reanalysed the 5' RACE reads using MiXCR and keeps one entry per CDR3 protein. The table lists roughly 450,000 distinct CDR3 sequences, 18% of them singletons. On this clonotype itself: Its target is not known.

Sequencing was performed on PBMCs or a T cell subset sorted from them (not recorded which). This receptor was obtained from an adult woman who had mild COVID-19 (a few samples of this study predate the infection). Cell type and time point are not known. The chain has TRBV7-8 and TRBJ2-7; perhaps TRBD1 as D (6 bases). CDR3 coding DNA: TGTGCCAGCAGCTACAGGGTCCCCTTCTCCTACGAGCAGTACTTC. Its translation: CASSYRVPFSYEQYF. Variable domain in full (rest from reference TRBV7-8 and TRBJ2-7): GAGVSQSPRYKVAKRGQDVALRCDPISGHVSLFWYQQALGQGPEFLTYFQNEAQLDKSGLPSDRFFAERPEGSVSTLKIQRTQQEDSAVYLCASSYRVPFSYEQYFGPGTRLTVT.